These 4 T cell receptor beta chains originate from one sample sequenced in a study of STAT3 mutations in large granular lymphocyte leukemia. The method was immunoSEQ multiplex PCR; TCRdb's version includes in-frame clones alone and lacks a portion of them. The top ten clones hold over 0.4% of a sample with 35,000 to 40,000 clones, around nine tenths of them seen once. No antigen has been identified for these receptors. Findings and caveats of the study: At least one immunodominant TCR beta clonotype appeared in every T-cell large granular lymphocyte leukemia patient.

The specimen was PBMCs. The receptors derive from a human donor with T large granular lymphocyte leukemia. Some clones in this sample may be carry-over from other donors' samples.

The CDR3 coding sequence is TGTGCCAGCAGCTTGGGGGTGACCGGCACTGAAGCTTTCTTT. Its protein is CASSLGVTGTEAFF. This chain joins TRBV5-4 and TRBJ1-1; D gene uncertain. Germline CDR1 is SGHNT and CDR2 is YYREEE (reference sequence). The CDR3 is made up of 14 amino acids. Between the trimmed V and J ends, which lost 0 bases and 4 bases, there was a span of 10 bases.

The chain recombines TRBV5-6 with TRBJ2-1; D is perhaps TRBD2 (7 bases). This CDR3 has 13 amino acids. V shed 6 bases and J shed 8 bases, with 15 bases lying between them. Germline assignment: CDR1 SGHDT and CDR2 YYEEEE. CDR3: CASKLPGGDEQFF. The CDR3 nucleotides are TGTGCCAGCAAATTACCGGGGGGCGATGAGCAGTTCTTC. The full variable domain, rest sourced from reference TRBV5-6 and TRBJ2-1, is DAGVTQSPTHLIKTRGQQVTLRCSPKSGHDTVSWYQQALGQGPQFIFQYYEEEERQRGNFPDRFSGHQFPNYSSELNVNALLLGDSALYLCASKLPGGDEQFFGPGTRLTVL.

The chain combines TRBV25-1 with TRBJ1-2; D call uncertain. The CDR3 covers 13 residues. From germline, CDR1 is MGHDK and CDR2 SYGVNS. Trimming stripped 4 bases from V and 6 bases from J, with 12 bases between. CDR3 in DNA: TGTGCCAGCAGTGGGAGGAGGGAGGATGGCTACACCTTC. Its protein is CASSGRREDGYTF.

The chain couples TRBV5-1 to TRBJ1-3; 7 bases fit TRBD1. J gave up 2 bases and V 2 bases, and 4 bases lay outside the gene matches. The CDR3 is 15 amino acids. From germline, CDR1 is SGHRS and CDR2 YFSETQ. The CDR3 sequence: CASSFDRAAGNTIYF. DNA of the CDR3: TGCGCCAGCAGCTTTGACAGGGCCGCTGGAAACACCATATATTTT.